This T cell receptor (beta chain) was sequenced for a study of T-cell memory formation after mild COVID-19. Findings and caveats of the study: Shrinking CD4+ clones were chiefly CM and EM; CD8+ ones were chiefly EMRA.

Points on this clonotype: Its cognate antigen is unknown.

Germline lookup yields CDR1 DFQATT and CDR2 SNEGSKA (reference sequence). The CDR3 loop spans 12 amino acids. With constant-segment primers, 5'RACE yielded cDNA libraries of TCR alpha and TCR beta that carried sample barcodes and UMIs. MiXCR, run by TCRdb on the 5' RACE reads, gives a single entry per CDR3 protein. Of 150,000 to 200,000 distinct CDR3 sequences listed, roughly 28% are singletons. The TCR comes from an adult woman who had mild COVID-19 (a few samples of this study predate the infection). Cell type and time point are not known. The chain recombines TRBV20-1 with TRBJ2-5; 9 nucleotides line up with TRBD2. Sample: PBMCs or a T cell subset sorted from them (not recorded which). CDR3 in amino acids: CSPSGVKETQYF. In DNA, the CDR3 is TGCAGCCCTAGCGGGGTAAAAGAGACCCAGTACTTC.